This T cell receptor (beta chain) stems from a study of cytomegalovirus exposure and HLA in healthy donors. The V and J ends lost 6 bases and 4 bases respectively, with 7 bases between them. The germline gives CDR1 MDHEN, CDR2 SYDVKM. The CDR3 covers 12 residues. On this clone: Other nucleotide sequences from this sample produce the same CDR3.

Assay used: immunoSEQ multiplex PCR; TCRdb lists only in-frame clones, some missing. The sample gives under 250,000 clones, roughly 87% of which show up once; around 11% is in the top ten. The V call is TRBV28, the J call TRBJ1-3; D is possibly TRBD1 (5 bases). The material sequenced was PBMCs. The sequence came from a man aged 18 to 29 in good health and CMV-seropositive. The CDR3 loop is CASSPGGNTIYF. The DNA of the CDR3 is TGTGCCAGCAGCCCAGGGGGAAACACCATATATTTT. The entire variable domain, with the rest obtained from reference TRBV28 and TRBJ1-3, is as follows: DVKVTQSSRYLVKRTGEKVFLECVQDMDHENMFWYRQDPGLGLRLIYFSYDVKMKEKGDIPEGYSVSREKKERFSLILESASTNQTSMYLCASSPGGNTIYFGEGSWLTVV.